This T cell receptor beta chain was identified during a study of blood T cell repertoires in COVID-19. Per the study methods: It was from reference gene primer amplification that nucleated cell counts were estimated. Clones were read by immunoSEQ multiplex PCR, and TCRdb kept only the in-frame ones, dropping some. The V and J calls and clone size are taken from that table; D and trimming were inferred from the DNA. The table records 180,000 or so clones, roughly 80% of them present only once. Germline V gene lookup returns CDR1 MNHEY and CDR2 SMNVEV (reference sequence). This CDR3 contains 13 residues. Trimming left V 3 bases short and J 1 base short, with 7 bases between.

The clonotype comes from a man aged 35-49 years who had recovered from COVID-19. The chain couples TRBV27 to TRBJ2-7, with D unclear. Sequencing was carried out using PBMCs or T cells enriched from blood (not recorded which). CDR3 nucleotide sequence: TGTGCCAGCAGTTTTCAGGCATCCTACGAGCAGTACTTC. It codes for CASSFQASYEQYF.